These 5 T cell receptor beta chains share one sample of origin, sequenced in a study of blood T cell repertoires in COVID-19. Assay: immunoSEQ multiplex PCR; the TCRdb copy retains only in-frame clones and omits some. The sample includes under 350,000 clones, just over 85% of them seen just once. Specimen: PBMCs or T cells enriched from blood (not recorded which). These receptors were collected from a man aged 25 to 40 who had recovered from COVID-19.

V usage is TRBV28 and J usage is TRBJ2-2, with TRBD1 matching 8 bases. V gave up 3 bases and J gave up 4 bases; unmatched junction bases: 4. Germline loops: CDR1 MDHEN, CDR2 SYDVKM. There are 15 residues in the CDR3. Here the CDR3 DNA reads TGTGCCAGCAGTTTGACAGGGGCGCGCACCGGGGAGCTGTTTTTT. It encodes CASSLTGARTGELFF.

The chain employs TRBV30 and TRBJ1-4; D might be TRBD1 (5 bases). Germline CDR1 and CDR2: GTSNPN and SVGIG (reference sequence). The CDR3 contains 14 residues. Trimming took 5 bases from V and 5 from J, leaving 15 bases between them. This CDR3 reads CAWGPGFGNEKLFF. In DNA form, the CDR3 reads TGTGCCTGGGGCCCAGGGTTTGGGAATGAAAAACTGTTTTTT.

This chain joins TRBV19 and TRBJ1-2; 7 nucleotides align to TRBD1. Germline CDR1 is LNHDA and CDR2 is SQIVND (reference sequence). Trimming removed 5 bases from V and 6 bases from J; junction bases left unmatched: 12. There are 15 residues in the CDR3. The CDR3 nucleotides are TGTGCCAGTAGTTCGGACCGGGACAGCCCAAATGGCTACACCTTC. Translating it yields CASSSDRDSPNGYTF.

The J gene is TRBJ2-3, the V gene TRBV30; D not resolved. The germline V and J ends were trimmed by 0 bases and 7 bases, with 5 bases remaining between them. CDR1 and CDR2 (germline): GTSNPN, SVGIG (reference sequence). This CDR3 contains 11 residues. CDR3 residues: CAWSVGYTQYF. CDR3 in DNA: TGTGCCTGGAGTGTCGGGTATACGCAGTATTTT.

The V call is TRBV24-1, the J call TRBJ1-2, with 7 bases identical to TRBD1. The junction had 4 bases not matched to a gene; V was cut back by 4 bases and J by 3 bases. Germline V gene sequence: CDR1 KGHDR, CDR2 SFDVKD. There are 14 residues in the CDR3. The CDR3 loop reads CATSDPTGHYGYTF. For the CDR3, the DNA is TGTGCCACCAGTGACCCGACAGGGCACTATGGCTACACCTTC.